This T cell receptor beta chain stems from a study of shared clonotypes between healthy human individuals. Findings and limits, study-wide: Some clonotypes were shared by all four sorted-subset donors, while others were not shared. The non-shared ones had lower generation probabilities than the shared ones. A small donor pool kept down the genetic and exposure-history diversity that was represented.

TCRdb's table, derived via immunoSEQ multiplex PCR, lists solely in-frame clones and lacks some. Counted here are about 690,000 clones, about 90% occurring once; the ten biggest clones make up 30% to 40%. Trimming shortened V by 3 bases and J by 4 bases, and 10 bases separated the two germline ends. CDR1 and CDR2 from the germline V gene are MGHRA and YSYEKL. This CDR3 is built from 13 residues. Only one count was recorded for this clone. Its antigen remains unidentified. Other DNA sequences of this sample code for an identical CDR3. Specimen: memory CD8+ T cells from PBMCs. Subset indicated: CD45RO+ cells pooled with CCR7-negative TemRA cells. The TCR originated in a man aged 18 to 30 in good health. Some clones in this sample may be carry-over from other donors' samples. The V gene is TRBV4-1, the J gene TRBJ2-7, with D possibly TRBD1 on 6 matching bases. CDR3 sequence reads: CASSQSTGYEQYF. DNA for the CDR3: TGCGCCAGCAGCCAGAGCACAGGGTACGAGCAGTACTTC.